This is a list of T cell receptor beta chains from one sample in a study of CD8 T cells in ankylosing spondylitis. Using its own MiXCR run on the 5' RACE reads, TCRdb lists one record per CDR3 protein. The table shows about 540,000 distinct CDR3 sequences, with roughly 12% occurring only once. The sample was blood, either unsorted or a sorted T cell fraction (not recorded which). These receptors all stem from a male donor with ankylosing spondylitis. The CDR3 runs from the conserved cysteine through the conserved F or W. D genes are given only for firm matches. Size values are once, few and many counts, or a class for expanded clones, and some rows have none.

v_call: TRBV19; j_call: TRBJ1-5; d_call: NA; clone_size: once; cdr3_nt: TGTGCCAGTAGTTTTGACAGACTTCAGCCCCAGCATTTT; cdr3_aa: CASSFDRLQPQHF
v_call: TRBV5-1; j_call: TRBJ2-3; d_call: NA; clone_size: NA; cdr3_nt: TGCGCCAGCAGCTTGGCCGGGACTCCAAGCACAGATACGCAGTATTTT; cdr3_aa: CASSLAGTPSTDTQYF
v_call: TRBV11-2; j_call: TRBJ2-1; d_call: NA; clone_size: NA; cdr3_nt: TGTGCCAGCAGCTTAGATGAAGGGCGACCGAAGTTCTTC; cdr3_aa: CASSLDEGRPKFF
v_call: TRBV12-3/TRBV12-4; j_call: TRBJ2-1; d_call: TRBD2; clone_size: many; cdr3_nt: TGTGCCAGCAGTTTGGGTAGCGGGAGATTGTTCAATGAGCAGTTCTTC; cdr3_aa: CASSLGSGRLFNEQFF
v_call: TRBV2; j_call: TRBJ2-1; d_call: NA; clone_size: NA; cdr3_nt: TGTGCCAGCAGTGAAAACTACTCCTACAATGAGCAGTTCTTC; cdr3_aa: CASSENYSYNEQFF
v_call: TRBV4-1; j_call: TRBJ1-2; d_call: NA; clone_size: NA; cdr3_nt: TGCGCCAGCAGCCGGACCGGGGCCGAGGACTATGGCTACACCTTC; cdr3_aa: CASSRTGAEDYGYTF
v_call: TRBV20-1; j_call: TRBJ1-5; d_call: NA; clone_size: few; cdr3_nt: TGCAGTGCTCCCCGGACGGGGGCCCGCAATCAGCCCCAGCATTTT; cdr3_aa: CSAPRTGARNQPQHF
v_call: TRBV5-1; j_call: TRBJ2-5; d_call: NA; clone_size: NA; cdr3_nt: TGCGCCAGCAGCTTCACCGCAGGGCGAGAGACCCAGTACTTC; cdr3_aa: CASSFTAGRETQYF
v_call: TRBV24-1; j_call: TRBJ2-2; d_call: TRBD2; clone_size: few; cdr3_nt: TGTGCCACCAGTGACCCCGGGACTAGCGGGAGATGGAACACCGGGGAGCTGTTTTTT; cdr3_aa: CATSDPGTSGRWNTGELFF
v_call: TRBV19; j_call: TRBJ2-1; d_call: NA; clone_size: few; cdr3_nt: TGTGCCAGTAGTATTGGCGGGACCAACTACAATGAGCAGTTCTTC; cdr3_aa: CASSIGGTNYNEQFF
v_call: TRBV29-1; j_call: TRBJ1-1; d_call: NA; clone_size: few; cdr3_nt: TGCAGCGTTGACTCCCAGGGTTTCGCTGAAGCTTTCTTT; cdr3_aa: CSVDSQGFAEAFF
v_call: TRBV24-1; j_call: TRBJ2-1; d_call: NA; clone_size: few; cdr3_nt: TGTGCCACCAAGGGGTTCTCCTACAATGAGCAGTTCTTC; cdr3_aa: CATKGFSYNEQFF
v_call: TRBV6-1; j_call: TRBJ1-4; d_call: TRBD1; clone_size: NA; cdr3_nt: TGTGCCAGCAGTGAACCAGGACAGGGGTGGGAAAAACTGTTTTTT; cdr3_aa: CASSEPGQGWEKLFF
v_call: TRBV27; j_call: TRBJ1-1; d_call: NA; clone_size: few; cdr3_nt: TGTGCCAGCAGTGCAGAGAAGAACACTGAAGCTTTCTTT; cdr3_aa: CASSAEKNTEAFF
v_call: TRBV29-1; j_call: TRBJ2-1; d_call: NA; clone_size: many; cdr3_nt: TGCAGCGTCCCTGTTGACACACGGCTTAGCTCCTACAATGAGCAGTTCTTC; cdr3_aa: CSVPVDTRLSSYNEQFF
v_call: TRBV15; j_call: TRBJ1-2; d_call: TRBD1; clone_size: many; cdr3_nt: TGTGCCACCAGCACGAGGACAGGGTTTAGCTACACCTTC; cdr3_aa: CATSTRTGFSYTF
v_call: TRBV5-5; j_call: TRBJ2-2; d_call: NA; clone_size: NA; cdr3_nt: TGTGCCAGCAGCATACGACCTGGGCAGAACACCGGGGAGCTGTTTTTT; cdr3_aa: CASSIRPGQNTGELFF
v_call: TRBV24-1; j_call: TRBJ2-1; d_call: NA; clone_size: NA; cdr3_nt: TGTGCCACCAGTGATTTCTACCTGAATGAGCAGTTCTTC; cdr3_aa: CATSDFYLNEQFF
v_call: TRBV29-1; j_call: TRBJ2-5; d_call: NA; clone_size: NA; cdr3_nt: TGCAGCGGTACCTTCAGGGGTGTGGAGACCCAGTACTTC; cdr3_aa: CSGTFRGVETQYF
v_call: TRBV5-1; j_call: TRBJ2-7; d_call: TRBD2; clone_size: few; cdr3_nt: TGCGCCAGCAGCCCCGGGACTAGCGCTTCCCTATACGAGCAGTACTTC; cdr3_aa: CASSPGTSASLYEQYF
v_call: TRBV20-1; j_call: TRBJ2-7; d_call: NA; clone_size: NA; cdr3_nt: TGCAGTGCTAGAAGGCTGTTGGGACTGGCCTACGAGCAGTACTTC; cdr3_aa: CSARRLLGLAYEQYF
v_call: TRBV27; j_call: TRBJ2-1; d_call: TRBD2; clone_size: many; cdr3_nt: TGTGCCAGCAGTTTAGGGTGGGGAGGGGAGCAGTTCTTC; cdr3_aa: CASSLGWGGEQFF
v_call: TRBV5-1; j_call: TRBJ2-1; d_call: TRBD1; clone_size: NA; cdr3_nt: TGCGCCAGCAGCTCCGGGACAGGGGTTCATGAGCAGTTCTTC; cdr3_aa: CASSSGTGVHEQFF
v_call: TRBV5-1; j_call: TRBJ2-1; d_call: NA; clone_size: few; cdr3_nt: TGCGCCAGCAGCTTGGGGACTACCCGAAGCTCCTACAATGAGCAGTTCTTC; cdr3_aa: CASSLGTTRSSYNEQFF
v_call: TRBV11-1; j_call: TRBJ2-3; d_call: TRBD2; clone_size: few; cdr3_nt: TGTGCCAGCAGCCGACAACCTACTAGCGGGAGGAGCACAGATACGCAGTATTTT; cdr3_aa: CASSRQPTSGRSTDTQYF
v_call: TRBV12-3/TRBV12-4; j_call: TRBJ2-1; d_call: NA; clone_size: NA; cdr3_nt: TGTGCCAGCAGTCGGTCCCGGGACCCCGGAGATGAGCAGTTCTTC; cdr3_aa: CASSRSRDPGDEQFF
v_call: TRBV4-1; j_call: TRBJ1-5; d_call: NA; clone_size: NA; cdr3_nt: TGCGCCAGCAGCCAAGATCGCATAGGTAATCGCAATCAGCCCCAGCATTTT; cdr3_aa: CASSQDRIGNRNQPQHF
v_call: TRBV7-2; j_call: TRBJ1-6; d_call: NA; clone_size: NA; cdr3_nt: TGTGCCAGCAGCTTAGTCGCATCCACAAATTCACCCCTCCACTTT; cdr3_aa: CASSLVASTNSPLHF
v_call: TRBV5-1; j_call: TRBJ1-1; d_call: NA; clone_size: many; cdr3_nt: TGCGCCAGCAGCTTGGCCGCAGGGCGAACTGAAGCTTTCTTT; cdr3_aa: CASSLAAGRTEAFF
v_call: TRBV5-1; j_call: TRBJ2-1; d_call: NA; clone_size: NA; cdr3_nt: TGCGCCAGCAGCTTCGACTACCGCTACAATGAGCAGTTCTTC; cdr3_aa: CASSFDYRYNEQFF
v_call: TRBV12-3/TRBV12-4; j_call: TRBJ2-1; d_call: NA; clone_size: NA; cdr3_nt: TGTGCCAGCAGTTTACAGGCGGCGACTTACAATGAGCAGTTCTTC; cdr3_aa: CASSLQAATYNEQFF
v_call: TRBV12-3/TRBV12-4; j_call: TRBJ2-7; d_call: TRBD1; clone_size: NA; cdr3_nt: TGTGCCAGCAGTTCGGACAGGGGACAGTACTTC; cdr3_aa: CASSSDRGQYF
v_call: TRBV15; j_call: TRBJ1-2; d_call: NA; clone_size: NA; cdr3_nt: TGTGCCACCAGCAGAGGACCCTCCGGCTACACCTTC; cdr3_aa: CATSRGPSGYTF
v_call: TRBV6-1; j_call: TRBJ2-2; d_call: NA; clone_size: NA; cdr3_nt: TGTGCCAGCAGTGCCCTTCAGGGAGATGGCGGGGAGCTGTTTTTT; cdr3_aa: CASSALQGDGGELFF
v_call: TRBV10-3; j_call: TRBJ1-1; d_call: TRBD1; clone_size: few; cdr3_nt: TGTGCCATCAGTGAGGGGGACAGAAACACTGAAGCTTTCTTT; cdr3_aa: CAISEGDRNTEAFF
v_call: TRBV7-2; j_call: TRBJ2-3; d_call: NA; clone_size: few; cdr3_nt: TGTGCCAGCAGCGGGGACCGACTAGGAACAGATACGCAGTATTTT; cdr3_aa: CASSGDRLGTDTQYF
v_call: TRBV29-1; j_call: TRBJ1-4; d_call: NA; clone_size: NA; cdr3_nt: TGCAGCGGGAAAGGGCCTACTAATGAAAAACTGTTTTTT; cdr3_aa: CSGKGPTNEKLFF
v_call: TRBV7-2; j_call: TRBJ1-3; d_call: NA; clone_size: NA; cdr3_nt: TGTGCCAGCAGCTTTGGTCCGAGGAACACCATATATTTT; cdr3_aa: CASSFGPRNTIYF
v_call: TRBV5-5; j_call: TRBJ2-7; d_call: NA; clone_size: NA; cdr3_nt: TGTGCCAGCAGCTTATCCCACGGGAGCGCCTACGAGCAGTACTTC; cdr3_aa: CASSLSHGSAYEQYF
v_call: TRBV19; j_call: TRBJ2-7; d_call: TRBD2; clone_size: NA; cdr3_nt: TGTGCCAGTAGTCCTCAGCGGGACTCCTACGAGCAGTACTTC; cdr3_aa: CASSPQRDSYEQYF
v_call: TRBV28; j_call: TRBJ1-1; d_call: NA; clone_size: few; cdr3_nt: TGTGCCAGCAGTTTCGGACGGGGCACAGGGATGACTGAAGCTTTCTTT; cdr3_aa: CASSFGRGTGMTEAFF
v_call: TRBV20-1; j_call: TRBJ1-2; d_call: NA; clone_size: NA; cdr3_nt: TGCAGTGCTAGTCCCCCCGGAAGTAACTATGGCTACACCTTC; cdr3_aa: CSASPPGSNYGYTF
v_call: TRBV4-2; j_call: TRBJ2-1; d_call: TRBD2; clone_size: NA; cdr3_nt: TGTGCCAGCAGCCGCCCCGGGACTACCATCCCCGGCTCCTACAATGAGCAGTTCTTC; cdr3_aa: CASSRPGTTIPGSYNEQFF
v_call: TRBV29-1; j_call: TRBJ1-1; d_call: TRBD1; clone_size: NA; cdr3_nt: TGCAGCGTTGAAGGGGGACAGGGTGCCACTGAAGCTTTCTTT; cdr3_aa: CSVEGGQGATEAFF
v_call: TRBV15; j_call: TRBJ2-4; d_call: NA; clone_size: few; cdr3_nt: TGTGCCACCAGCAGAGAAGGGATTCGTGAAAACATTCAGTACTTC; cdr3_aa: CATSREGIRENIQYF
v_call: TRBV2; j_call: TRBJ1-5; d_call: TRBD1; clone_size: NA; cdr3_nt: TGTGCCAGCAGCCTCACACAGGGGGGCAATCAGCCCCAGCATTTT; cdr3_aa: CASSLTQGGNQPQHF
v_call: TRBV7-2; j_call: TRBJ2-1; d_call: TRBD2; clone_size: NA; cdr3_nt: TGTGCCAGCAGCTTAGTGTCGACTAGCGGTAATGAGCAGTTCTTC; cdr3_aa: CASSLVSTSGNEQFF
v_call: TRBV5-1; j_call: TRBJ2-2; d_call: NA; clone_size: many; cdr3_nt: TGCGCCAGCAGCTGGGACGGCCCGAACACCGGGGAGCTGTTTTTT; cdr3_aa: CASSWDGPNTGELFF
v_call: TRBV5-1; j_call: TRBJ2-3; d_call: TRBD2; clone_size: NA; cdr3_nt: TGCGCCAGCAGCTTGGAATTTAGCGGGAGGGCCGTGGATACGCAGTATTTT; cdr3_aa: CASSLEFSGRAVDTQYF